The sequence of this T cell receptor (beta chain) was determined in a study of OX40 agonist ivuxolimab in advanced cancers. Generated by immunoSEQ multiplex PCR, the TCRdb table keeps only in-frame clones and is missing some. The table shows 53,000 or so clones, with around 83% occurring only once. The CDR3 sequence is 11 residues long. From germline, CDR1 is DFQATT and CDR2 SNEGSKA (reference sequence). V lost 7 bases and J 12 bases, leaving 16 bases between the germline ends. Enrollment shut out patients with autoimmune disease history or systemic immunosuppression. The sequences come from CD4+ or CD8+ T cells sorted from blood, collected in a trial of the OX40 agonist ivuxolimab. The chain joins TRBV20-1 to TRBJ2-1; either TRBD1 or TRBD2 may supply D (5 bases each). The receptor comes from an adult with an advanced solid tumor such as melanoma, head and neck, liver or kidney cancer. CDR3 coding DNA: TGCAGTGTCGCCAAGGGGAGCGGGCAGTTCTTC. This translates into CSVAKGSGQFF.